This T cell receptor beta chain was identified in a study of a mutant IDH1 vaccine in newly diagnosed glioma listed by TCRdb under 2021. Background on the whole study: In the chemotherapy-containing groups, vaccination started alongside temozolomide cycles, whereas in patients who had radiotherapy alone it started 4-6 weeks after radiotherapy. Of the roughly 31 treated patients, about 60% were male and approximately 40% were female, and the mean age was around 40 years. Before enrollment, patients had received standard therapy of radiotherapy alone, temozolomide alone, or radiochemotherapy with temozolomide; most received the combination. The week-35 safety follow-up took place at visit V12, and the week-47 end of study took place at visit V13. Peripheral blood was drawn at six visits: V03 (baseline), V05, V07, V10, V12 and V13. For exploratory analyses, longitudinal TCRB deep sequencing was carried out in roughly 25 treated patients wherever samples were available. What the study reported, not specific to this receptor: Changes in the top peripheral T cell clonotypes picked up by TCRB sequencing did not appear to be linked to pseudoprogression. PBMC samples for TCRB deep sequencing were selected based on availability. Across multiple MHC alleles, vaccine-induced immune responses were seen in around 93% of patients. The authors stated that sample limitations prevented analyses of patient blood samples from being reproduced.

Sample time point, as interpreted from the label and publication: week 35, safety follow-up. Each vaccine dose was 300 ug of a 20-mer mutant IDH1 peptide in Montanide, given subcutaneously with topical imiquimod. Patients received eight vaccinations in weeks 1, 3, 5, 7, 11, 15, 19 and 23, corresponding to visits V03 through V10. The donors had newly diagnosed IDH1-mutant astrocytomas of WHO grade 3 or 4 that showed loss of nuclear ATRX. The samples were drawn from NOA16, a multicentre, single-arm, open-label phase I trial in Germany that tested a mutant IDH1 peptide vaccine in humans for the first time. Genomic DNA for TCRB sequencing was extracted from EDTA blood using the DNeasy Blood and Tissue Kit. The CDR3 measures 15 amino acids from cysteine to phenylalanine. Just CDR3 DNA is preserved here, 45 bases in frame from base 1. The germline V gene supplies CDR1 MNHNS and CDR2 SASEGT. Relative to germline, V is 2 bases shorter and J is 2 bases shorter, with 9 bases between their ends.

Libraries came from the immunoSEQ multiplex PCR assay. Rearranged TCR beta chain sequences were amplified using the hsTCRB Kit according to the manufacturer's protocol. TCRB libraries were sequenced on an Illumina MiSeq. From the authors' description of their analysis: The kit vendor's proprietary platform handled demultiplexing, trimming and gene mapping. TCRdb holds this immuneACCESS table with in-frame rearrangements only. Some clones are missing; in checked studies, unresolved V genes explain under half, and the rest has no known cause. V and J calls and clone size are given by that table; D and trimming were obtained from the DNA. The sample table shows about 54,000 clones, and 84% are seen once. The ten largest clonotypes hold 3.5% to 5% of the sample. Concerning this clone itself: Its binding antigen is unknown. No much larger clone exists at a distance of one base, and base qualities are not known.

The sequence came from a woman under 30 with glioma. Sequencing used PBMCs, obtained from a glioma patient whose treatment included an IDH1 peptide vaccine. Here the chain combines TRBV6-1 and TRBJ2-2; matching of 6 bases hints at TRBD1 as the D gene. CDR3 loop: CASSEYGGNTGELFF. The nucleotide sequence reads TGTGCCAGCAGTGAATATGGGGGCAACACCGGGGAGCTGTTTTTT.